Each of the 11 T cell receptor beta chains below was sequenced from the same sample in a study of shared clonotypes between healthy human individuals. Profiling relied on immunoSEQ multiplex PCR, and the TCRdb table lists in-frame clones only, not all of them. The repertoire holds about 710,000 clones, with around four fifths as singletons. Sequencing was performed on memory CD4+ T cells sorted from blood. Subset meaning: CD45RA-negative fraction. The receptors derive from a woman aged 25 to 39 in good health.

V gene TRBV27 combines with J gene TRBJ2-1; 11 bases line up with TRBD2. Germline CDR1 MNHEY, CDR2 SMNVEV (reference sequence). The CDR3 contains 15 residues. Unmatched junction bases numbered 5, after V lost 3 bases and J lost 7 bases. The CDR3 DNA is TGTGCCAGCAGTTTGGGTAGCGGGAGGGCAAATGAGCAGTTCTTC. It yields the protein CASSLGSGRANEQFF.

The genes are TRBV18 and TRBJ1-1; D ambiguous. The CDR3 is 15 residues long. Germline V gene data show CDR1 as KGHSH and CDR2 as LQKENI. The V end was cut by 4 bases, the J end by 1 base, with 13 bases between. CDR3 sequence reads: CASSLPSGRNTEAFF. The CDR3 nucleotides read TGTGCCAGCTCACTACCCTCCGGAAGGAACACTGAAGCTTTCTTT. Full variable domain (outside the CDR3, taken from reference TRBV18 and TRBJ1-1): NAGVMQNPRHLVRRRGQEARLRCSPMKGHSHVYWYRQLPEEGLKFMVYLQKENIIDESGMPKERFSAEFPKEGPSILRIQQVVRGDSAAYFCASSLPSGRNTEAFFGQGTRLTVV.

The chain joins TRBV2 to TRBJ2-3; D gene unclear. The ends were cut back, 8 bases at V and 1 base at J, with 10 bases in the middle. Germline-derived CDR1 and CDR2 are SNHLY and FYNNEI. The CDR3 extends over 13 amino acids. The chain's CDR3 is CASGFVGTDTQYF. The CDR3 DNA reads as TGTGCCAGCGGATTCGTCGGCACAGATACGCAGTATTTT.

The V gene is TRBV5-5, the J gene TRBJ2-3; 8 bases match TRBD1. The germline CDR1 and CDR2 sequences are SGHKS and YYEKEE (reference sequence). V lost 4 bases to trimming and J lost 4 bases; unmatched junction nucleotides: 8. The CDR3 is 15 residues long. The CDR3 here is CASSRTGRTADTQYF. The CDR3 DNA follows: TGTGCCAGCAGCCGGACAGGGAGAACCGCAGATACGCAGTATTTT.

This sequence joins TRBV2 and TRBJ2-3, with TRBD2 identical over 9 bases. V lost 8 bases, J lost 5 bases, and 5 bases stayed unmatched. The CDR3 is 13 amino acids. Germline V lookup: CDR1 SNHLY, CDR2 FYNNEI. The CDR3: CASQAGGEDTQYF. The CDR3 DNA is TGTGCCAGCCAGGCGGGAGGGGAAGATACGCAGTATTTT.

This clone was recorded many times. J is TRBJ2-1 and V is TRBV7-9; D not certain. The V end was cut by 6 bases, the J end by 2 bases, with 11 bases between. The CDR3 loop spans 14 amino acids. Germline-derived CDR1 and CDR2 are SEHNR and FQNEAQ (reference sequence). The CDR3 bases are TGTGCCAGCAGGTCAGAAGGCCCCTACAATGAGCAGTTCTTC. Protein: CASRSEGPYNEQFF.

This clone was observed a handful of times. The chain has TRBV25-1 and TRBJ1-4, with 7 bases identical to TRBD1. V was clipped by 2 bases and J by 7 bases; unmatched bases: 7. Germline assignment: CDR1 MGHDK and CDR2 SYGVNS. The CDR3 has 15 amino acids. In DNA, the CDR3 is TGTGCCAGCAGTGAAGGAGGGGGCGCGAGTGAAAAACTGTTTTTT. It codes for CASSEGGGASEKLFF.

The V call is TRBV5-1, the J call TRBJ2-1; TRBD1 might be the D (6 bases). V was trimmed by 4 bases and J by 13 bases, leaving 12 bases between them. CDR1 is SGHRS, CDR2 YFSETQ, per germline. The CDR3 runs to 11 residues. Written as DNA, the CDR3 is TGCGCCAGCAGCGGGGACAAAATTCAGTTCTTC. Encoded protein: CASSGDKIQFF.

V usage is TRBV28 and J usage is TRBJ1-1; possibly TRBD1 for D (6 bases). The length of the CDR3 is 14 residues. The germline gives CDR1 MDHEN, CDR2 SYDVKM. Trimming removed 8 bases at V and 3 bases at J, with 16 bases between. CDR3 loop: CASHTPGTYTEAFF. The CDR3 coding sequence is TGTGCCAGCCACACCCCCGGGACATACACTGAAGCTTTCTTT.

The table lists this clone with a few counts. The rearrangement joins TRBV5-1 to TRBJ1-4; TRBD1 is a possible D gene (5 bases). Germline V gene sequence: CDR1 SGHRS, CDR2 YFSETQ. The CDR3 has 15 amino acids. V was clipped by 0 bases and J by 8 bases, with 14 bases between them. CDR3: CASSLAPGSEEKLFF. The CDR3 nucleotides are TGCGCCAGCAGCTTGGCTCCAGGGTCAGAGGAAAAACTGTTTTTT.

Of note for this clone: Other DNA sequences in the same sample also yield this CDR3. The chain has TRBV7-2 and TRBJ1-1; tentative D call: TRBD1 (5 bases). Germline V gene sequence: CDR1 SGHTA, CDR2 FQGNSA. V lost 5 bases to trimming and J lost 1 base, with 11 bases between them. The CDR3 covers 14 residues. The CDR3, as DNA: TGTGCCAGCAGCCTGGGAAGGGGGAACACTGAAGCTTTCTTT. This codes for CASSLGRGNTEAFF.